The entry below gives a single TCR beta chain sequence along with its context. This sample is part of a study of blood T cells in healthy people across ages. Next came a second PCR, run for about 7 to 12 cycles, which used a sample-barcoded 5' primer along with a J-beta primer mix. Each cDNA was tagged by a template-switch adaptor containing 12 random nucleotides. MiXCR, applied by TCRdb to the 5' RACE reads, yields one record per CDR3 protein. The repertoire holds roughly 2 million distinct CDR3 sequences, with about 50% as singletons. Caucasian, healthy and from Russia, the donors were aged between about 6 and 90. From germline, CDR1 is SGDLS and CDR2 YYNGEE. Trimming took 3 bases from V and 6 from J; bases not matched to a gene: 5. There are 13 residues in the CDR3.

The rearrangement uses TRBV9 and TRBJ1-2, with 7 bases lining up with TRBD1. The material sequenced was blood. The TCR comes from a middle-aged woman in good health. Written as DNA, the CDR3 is TGTGCCAGCAGCGAACAGGGGAACGATGGCTACACCTTC. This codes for CASSEQGNDGYTF.